The 12 T cell receptor beta chains below all came from one sample that was sequenced in a study of T cells in pancreatic ductal adenocarcinoma. Assay used: immunoSEQ multiplex PCR; TCRdb lists only in-frame clones, some missing. The sample shows 100,000 or so clones, 90% to 95% of them seen only once. Surgery without prior neoadjuvant therapy was the treatment of the selected pancreatic ductal adenocarcinoma patients. Sequencing was performed on PBMCs. The receptors were sampled from a human donor with pancreatic ductal adenocarcinoma.

This chain joins TRBV9 and TRBJ2-7; 9 bases are shared with TRBD2. This CDR3 has 13 amino acids. Germline V gene sequence: CDR1 SGDLS, CDR2 YYNGEE. V lost 2 bases and J lost 5; bases outside the gene matches: 2. In DNA, the CDR3 is TGTGCCAGCAGCGTTAGCGGGAGCGACGAGCAGTACTTC. It encodes CASSVSGSDEQYF.

V usage is TRBV30 and J usage is TRBJ2-6; 7 bases align to TRBD1. Trimming cost V 3 bases and J 2 bases; bases outside gene matches: 4. CDR3 length equals 15 residues. The germline gives CDR1 GTSNPN, CDR2 SVGIG (reference sequence). Written as DNA, the CDR3 is TGTGCCTGGAGCCGTACAGGGGCTGGGGCCAACGTCCTGACTTTC. Protein sequence: CAWSRTGAGANVLTF.

The chain has TRBV7-9 and TRBJ2-7; tentatively, D is TRBD1 (5 bases). The CDR3 totals 15 residues. CDR1 is SEHNR and CDR2 is FQNEAQ in the germline V gene (reference sequence). Trimming cost V 2 bases and J 0 bases, with 11 bases left between them. CDR3 amino acids: CASSLTTAYSYEQYF. In nucleotides, the CDR3 is TGTGCCAGCAGCTTAACGACAGCGTACTCCTACGAGCAGTACTTC.

This clone was seen just once. V is TRBV11-2 and J is TRBJ2-7, with 9 nucleotides matching TRBD1. Trimming took 2 bases from V and 6 from J; bases not matched to a gene: 2. This CDR3 is built from 13 residues. Per germline, CDR1 SGHAT and CDR2 FQNNGV. In nucleotides, the CDR3 is TGTGCCAGCAGCTTAAAGACAGGGGGCGAGCAGTACTTC. It translates to CASSLKTGGEQYF.

J is TRBJ1-3 and V is TRBV10-1; D is unresolved. The CDR3 extends over 13 amino acids. V lost 8 bases to trimming and J lost 4 bases, with 12 bases between them. Germline V gives CDR1 WNHNN, CDR2 SYGVQD (reference sequence). In DNA form, the CDR3 reads TGCGCCAGCTGCAGGAGGTTGGGAAACACCATATATTTT. It encodes CASCRRLGNTIYF.

The chain has TRBV29-1 and TRBJ2-6, with TRBD1 matching 9 bases. The ends lost 6 bases at V and 3 bases at J; junction bases unmatched: 6. The CDR3 is 15 residues long. CDR1 and CDR2 (germline): SQVTM, ANQGSEA. The CDR3 region is CSVLQGADGANVLTF. In nucleotides, the CDR3 is TGCAGCGTCCTACAGGGGGCGGATGGGGCCAACGTCCTGACTTTC. Combining the CDR3 with reference TRBV29-1 and TRBJ2-6 gives the whole variable domain SAVISQKPSRDICQRGTSLTIQCQVDSQVTMMFWYRQQPGQSLTLIATANQGSEATYESGFVIDKFPISRPNLTFSTLTVSNMSPEDSSIYLCSVLQGADGANVLTFGAGSRLTVL.

V and J are TRBV10-2 and TRBJ2-5, with 7 positions matching TRBD1. Germline CDR1 reads WSHSY; CDR2 reads SAAADI. The V and J ends lost 3 bases and 5 bases, in that order; junction bases with no gene match: 6. The CDR3 covers 14 residues. The CDR3 loop is CASSDQGVGETQYF. The CDR3 DNA follows: TGCGCCAGCAGTGATCAGGGGGTCGGGGAGACCCAGTACTTC.

This rearrangement joins TRBV10-3 to TRBJ1-2, with a weak D call TRBD1 (6 bases). V lost 2 bases to trimming and J lost 6 bases, with 16 bases between them. CDR1 and CDR2 (germline): ENHRY, SYGVKD. This CDR3 is built from 15 residues. CDR3 coding DNA: TGTGCCATCAGTGAGGCGGGGGGCAGGGTCGATGGCTACACCTTC. Amino acids: CAISEAGGRVDGYTF.

This chain links TRBV7-2 with TRBJ2-1; TRBD1 matches at 7 bases. CDR3 size: 12 residues. Germline CDR1 and CDR2: SGHTA and FQGNSA. V was clipped by 5 bases and J by 10 bases; unmatched bases: 5. The CDR3 loop is CASSTRGWEQFF. Written as DNA, the CDR3 is TGTGCCAGCAGCACCAGGGGGTGGGAGCAGTTCTTC.

This chain connects TRBV28 to TRBJ1-2; D is ambiguous. Trimming took off 9 bases at V and 2 bases at J, with 7 bases between the two ends. The CDR3 runs to 11 residues. The germline CDR1 and CDR2 sequences are MDHEN and SYDVKM. The DNA of the CDR3 is TGTGCCAGTCGACAAAACTATGGCTACACCTTC. Translation gives CASRQNYGYTF.

This rearrangement joins TRBV4-2 to TRBJ2-7; 10 bases fit TRBD2. With V trimmed by 8 bases and J by 4 bases, 8 bases remained unmatched. This CDR3 contains 14 residues. CDR1 is LGHNA and CDR2 is YNFKEQ in the germline V gene. CDR3 residues: CASGIAGGQYEQYF. CDR3 nucleotides: TGTGCCAGCGGGATAGCGGGAGGACAGTACGAGCAGTACTTC.

The chain employs TRBV5-1 and TRBJ2-7, with 9 positions matching TRBD2. Germline CDR1 SGHRS, CDR2 YFSETQ. Trimming took 0 bases from V and 4 from J; bases not matched to a gene: 14. The CDR3 runs 18 residues. CDR3 sequence: CASSLVPPASGILYEQYF. The DNA of the CDR3 is TGCGCCAGCAGCTTGGTGCCCCCCGCTAGCGGGATTCTATACGAGCAGTACTTC. The full variable domain, its missing parts supplied by reference TRBV5-1 and TRBJ2-7, is KAGVTQTPRYLIKTRGQQVTLSCSPISGHRSVSWYQQTPGQGLQFLFEYFSETQRNKGNFPGRFSGRQFSNSRSEMNVSTLELGDSALYLCASSLVPPASGILYEQYFGPGTRLTVT.